This T cell receptor (beta chain) was observed in a study of Ad26.COV2.S vaccination and SARS-CoV-2 variants. Across the study: Participant was drawn from the COV1001 Ad26.COV2.S trial arm.

Study-level findings and limits: Placebo recipients had lower spike-specific TCR breadth than vaccine recipients.

TCRdb's copy holds only in-frame clones and misses some; the assay was immunoSEQ multiplex PCR. The sample has about 440,000 clones, approximately 90% seen once. Treatment given: some 20 received Ad26.COV2.S at low or high dose, single or two shots; 5 received placebo; per-sample allocation not given. Sampling was performed 63 days after the first vaccine or placebo injection. The donor's status was that of an adult aged 18-55 years in Boston. The administered vaccine (an Ad26 vector) expressed Wuhan-strain SARS-CoV-2 spike. Trimming stripped 2 bases from V and 4 bases from J, with 12 bases between. Germline values: CDR1 MNHEY, CDR2 SMNVEV (reference sequence). This CDR3 is built from 15 residues. Note on this clone: Antigen specificity is unknown.

The rearrangement joins TRBV27 to TRBJ1-3; possibly TRBD1 for D (5 bases). This clonotype originated in a person aged 18 to 65 who received the Ad26.COV2.S COVID-19 vaccine or a placebo. Sequencing was performed on peripheral blood, taken in a trial of Ad26.COV2.S vaccine versus placebo. CDR3: CASSLGGRAGNTIYF. The DNA for the CDR3 is TGTGCCAGCAGTTTAGGAGGCAGGGCCGGAAACACCATATATTTT.